Described below is a single T cell receptor (beta chain) sequence and its context. The data were taken from a study of blood T cell repertoires in COVID-19. The wider study: The analysed material was cDNA or gDNA that came from T cells, B-cell-depleted T cells, or PBMCs.

Study processing details: Amplified reference gene primers provided the basis for estimating nucleated cell counts. Method: immunoSEQ multiplex PCR; TCRdb's copy keeps in-frame clones and lacks some. V and J calls and clone size are copied from that table; D and trimming were computed from the DNA. Of about 97,000 clones listed, 85% are singletons. This CDR3 region has 16 residues. Per germline, CDR1 SEHNR and CDR2 FQNEAQ (reference sequence). The J segment lost 4 bases and the V segment lost 5 bases, leaving 10 bases of the junction unmatched. This chain links TRBV7-9 with TRBJ2-1, with 8 bases identical to TRBD2. The sample taken for sequencing was peripheral blood. The clonotype comes from a woman between 70 and 85 years old with active or convalescent COVID-19. The CDR3 loop is CASSAQTGGAYNEQFF. In DNA, the CDR3 is TGTGCCAGCAGCGCCCAGACGGGGGGGGCATACAATGAGCAGTTCTTC. Full variable domain (remainder filled in from reference TRBV7-9 and TRBJ2-1): DTGVSQNPRHKITKRGQNVTFRCDPISEHNRLYWYRQTLGQGPEFLTYFQNEAQLEKSRLLSDRFSAERPKGSFSTLEIQRTEQGDSAMYLCASSAQTGGAYNEQFFGPGTRLTVL.